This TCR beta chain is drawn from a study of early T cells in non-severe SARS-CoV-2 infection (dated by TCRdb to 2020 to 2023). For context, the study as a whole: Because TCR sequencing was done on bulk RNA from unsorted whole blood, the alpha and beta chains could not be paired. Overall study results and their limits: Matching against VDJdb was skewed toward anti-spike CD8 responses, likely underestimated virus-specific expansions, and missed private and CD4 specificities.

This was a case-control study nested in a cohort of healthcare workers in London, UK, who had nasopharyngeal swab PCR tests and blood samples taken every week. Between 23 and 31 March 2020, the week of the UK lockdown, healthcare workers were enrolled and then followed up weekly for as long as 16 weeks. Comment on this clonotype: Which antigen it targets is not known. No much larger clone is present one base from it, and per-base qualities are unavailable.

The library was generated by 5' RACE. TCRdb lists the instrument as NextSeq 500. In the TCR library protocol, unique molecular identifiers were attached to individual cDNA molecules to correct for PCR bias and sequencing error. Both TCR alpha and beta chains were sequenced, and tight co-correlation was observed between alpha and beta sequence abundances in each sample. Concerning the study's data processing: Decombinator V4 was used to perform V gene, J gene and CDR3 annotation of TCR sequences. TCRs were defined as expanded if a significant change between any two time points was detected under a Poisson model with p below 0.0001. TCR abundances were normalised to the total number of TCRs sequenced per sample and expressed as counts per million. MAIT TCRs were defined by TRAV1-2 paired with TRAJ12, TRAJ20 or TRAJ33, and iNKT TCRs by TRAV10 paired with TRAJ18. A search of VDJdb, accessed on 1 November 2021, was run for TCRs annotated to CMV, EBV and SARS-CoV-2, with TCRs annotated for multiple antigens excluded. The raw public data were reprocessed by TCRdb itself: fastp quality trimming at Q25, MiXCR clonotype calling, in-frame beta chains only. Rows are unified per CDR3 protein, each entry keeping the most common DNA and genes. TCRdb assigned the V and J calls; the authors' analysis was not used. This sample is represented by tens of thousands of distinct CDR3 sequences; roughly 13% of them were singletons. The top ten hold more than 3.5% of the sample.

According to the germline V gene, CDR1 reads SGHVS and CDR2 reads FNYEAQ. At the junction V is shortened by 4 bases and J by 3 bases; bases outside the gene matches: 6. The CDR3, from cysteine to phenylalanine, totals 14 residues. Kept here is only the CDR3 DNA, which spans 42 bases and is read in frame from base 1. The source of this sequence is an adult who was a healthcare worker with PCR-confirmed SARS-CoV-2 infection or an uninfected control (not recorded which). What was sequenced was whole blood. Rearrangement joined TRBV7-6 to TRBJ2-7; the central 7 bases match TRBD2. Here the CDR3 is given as CASSSSGAGYEQYF. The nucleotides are TGTGCCAGCAGCTCCAGCGGGGCGGGCTACGAGCAGTACTTC.